The 32 T cell receptor beta chains below were found in one sample sequenced in a study of PD-1 blockade in mismatch repair-deficient tumors. The method was immunoSEQ multiplex PCR; TCRdb's version includes in-frame clones alone and lacks a portion of them. The data contain tens of thousands of clones, roughly 77% of them singletons. The material sequenced was peripheral blood, taken 4 weeks after starting pembrolizumab. These receptors originate from an adult with mismatch repair-deficient cancer.

The V gene is TRBV28, the J gene TRBJ1-4; 9 nucleotides agree with TRBD1. J was trimmed by 5 bases and V by 6 bases; bases with no gene match: 10. The germline V gene has CDR1 MDHEN and CDR2 SYDVKM. The CDR3 totals 16 residues. As DNA, the CDR3 is TGTGCCAGCAGGTTCACGATCGGGACAGGGAATGAAAAACTGTTTTTT. Translated: CASRFTIGTGNEKLFF.

The chain couples TRBV5-4 to TRBJ2-1; maybe TRBD2 (5 bases). The V gene's germline CDR1 is SGHNT and CDR2 YYREEE (reference sequence). Trimming took 5 bases from V and 1 from J, leaving 10 bases between them. CDR3 length equals 14 residues. The CDR3 here is CASSSGKSYNEQFF. CDR3 nucleotides: TGTGCCAGCAGTTCCGGGAAGTCCTACAATGAGCAGTTCTTC.

In its sample, this clone was seen a few times. This chain connects TRBV29-1 to TRBJ2-3; D might be TRBD2 (7 bases). In germline, CDR1 is SQVTM, CDR2 ANQGSEA. The CDR3 consists of 16 residues. Deletions cut 5 bases from V and 1 base from J, with 19 bases between. CDR3 amino acids: CSVFKGGATRTDTQYF. CDR3 nucleotide sequence: TGCAGCGTTTTCAAAGGGGGGGCAACTCGCACAGATACGCAGTATTTT.

This clone occurred once. The genes are TRBV12-5 and TRBJ2-7; D is undetermined. CDR1 is LGHNT, CDR2 FRNRAP, per germline. V lost 2 bases, J lost 3 bases, and 8 bases lay in between. The CDR3 sequence is 13 residues long. The CDR3: CASGLTDGYEQYF. The CDR3 DNA reads as TGTGCTAGTGGTTTGACCGACGGCTACGAGCAGTACTTC.

The rearrangement joins TRBV19 to TRBJ2-3; TRBD2 is a possible D gene (5 bases). The CDR3 spans 15 residues. The V and J ends lost 5 bases and 1 base respectively, with 13 bases between them. The germline V gene has CDR1 LNHDA and CDR2 SQIVND (reference sequence). As DNA, the CDR3 is TGTGCCAGTAGTCTCGACTACCAGGGCACAGATACGCAGTATTTT. Encoded protein: CASSLDYQGTDTQYF. The full variable domain, in which reference TRBV19 and TRBJ2-3 provide the parts outside the CDR3, is DGGITQSPKYLFRKEGQNVTLSCEQNLNHDAMYWYRQDPGQGLRLIYYSQIVNDFQKGDIAEGYSVSREKKESFPLTVTSAQKNPTAFYLCASSLDYQGTDTQYFGPGTRLTVL.

This clone has a single count. The chain is built from TRBV6-1 and TRBJ2-5, with 13 positions matching TRBD2. The CDR3 covers 16 residues. The ends lost 3 bases at V and 1 base at J; junction bases unmatched: 2. From germline, CDR1 is MNHNS and CDR2 SASEGT. The CDR3 loop reads CASSEGLAGRQETQYF. The CDR3 nucleotides are TGTGCCAGCAGTGAGGGACTAGCGGGGCGCCAAGAGACCCAGTACTTC.

This clone is judged large. The gene calls are TRBV6-5 and TRBJ1-1; D not certain. V was trimmed by 1 base and J by 3 bases, leaving 9 bases between them. CDR1 MNHEY and CDR2 SVGAGI come from the germline V gene. This CDR3 is built from 14 residues. The CDR3 DNA reads TGTGCCAGCAGTTACTTGATGGACTACACTGAAGCTTTCTTT. Residues: CASSYLMDYTEAFF.

This clone was seen only once. The chain uses TRBV6-5 and TRBJ1-1, with D perhaps matching TRBD1 (5 bases). This CDR3 region has 13 residues. Germline V gene lookup returns CDR1 MNHEY and CDR2 SVGAGI. Trimming took off 0 bases at V and 11 bases at J, with 13 bases between the two ends. CDR3 loop: CASSYSYGAPAFF. As DNA, the CDR3 is TGTGCCAGCAGTTACTCGTACGGGGCTCCGGCTTTCTTT.

CDR3 protein: CASSPKAGVNYNEQFF. Here the CDR3 DNA reads TGCGCCAGCAGCCCTAAAGCGGGAGTGAATTACAATGAGCAGTTCTTC. The chain combines TRBV5-1 with TRBJ2-1, with 8 bases identical to TRBD2. Germline loops: CDR1 SGHRS, CDR2 YFSETQ. V shed 4 bases, J shed 4 bases, and the junction held 10 bases outside the gene matches. This CDR3 is 16 amino acids long.

The chain recombines TRBV19 with TRBJ1-2, with D unresolved. In germline, CDR1 is LNHDA, CDR2 SQIVND (reference sequence). The CDR3 totals 14 residues. Trimming took 0 bases from V and 7 from J, leaving 12 bases between them. This chain's CDR3 is CASSIDRRGSGYTF. DNA for the CDR3: TGTGCCAGTAGTATAGATCGACGGGGTAGTGGCTACACCTTC.

Within the sample, this clone is medium-sized. This sequence joins TRBV6-4 and TRBJ2-3; 11 bases fit TRBD2. This CDR3 contains 14 residues. CDR1 is MRHNA and CDR2 is SNTAGT in the germline V gene. The ends lost 2 bases at V and 5 bases at J; junction bases unmatched: 0. Written as DNA, the CDR3 is TGTGCCAGCAGTGACGGACTAGCGGGAGATACGCAGTATTTT. Its translation: CASSDGLAGDTQYF.

The rearrangement links TRBV27 to TRBJ2-1; 7 nucleotides agree with TRBD2. This CDR3 comprises 16 residues. V dropped 2 bases and J dropped 8; count of bases not matched to a gene: 12. The germline CDR1 and CDR2 sequences are MNHEY and SMNVEV (reference sequence). The CDR3 protein is CASSLIGGSRVDEQFF. The CDR3 region has the DNA TGTGCCAGCAGTTTAATTGGCGGGAGTCGGGTGGATGAGCAGTTCTTC.

The chain employs TRBV28 and TRBJ1-5, with 9 bases matching TRBD1. The CDR3 length is 19 residues. The V gene end was trimmed by 6 bases and the J gene end by 6 bases; junction bases not matched to a gene: 21. CDR1 and CDR2 from the germline V gene are MDHEN and SYDVKM. The CDR3 is CASSTPGQGIRVAGQPQHF. CDR3 DNA sequence: TGTGCCAGCAGCACTCCCGGACAGGGGATCCGAGTGGCCGGTCAGCCCCAGCATTTT.

The gene calls are TRBV18 and TRBJ2-1, with TRBD2 as a possible D gene (5 bases). Trimming removed 1 base at V and 0 bases at J, with 10 bases between. The CDR3 runs to 16 residues. Germline V gives CDR1 KGHSH, CDR2 LQKENI. CDR3 protein: CASSPQGLGSYNEQFF. For the CDR3, the DNA is TGTGCCAGCTCACCACAAGGACTGGGCTCCTACAATGAGCAGTTCTTC.

This chain links TRBV6-5 with TRBJ2-5; either TRBD1 or TRBD2 may fit D (5 bases each). Trimming took off 9 bases at V and 5 bases at J, with 16 bases between the two ends. CDR1 and CDR2 from the germline V gene are MNHEY and SVGAGI. The CDR3 is made up of 13 amino acids. The CDR3 spells CASFRDPGETQYF. CDR3 coding DNA: TGTGCCAGTTTCCGGGACCCAGGGGAGACCCAGTACTTC.

The rearrangement joins TRBV7-9 to TRBJ2-3; D unresolved. The germline CDR1 and CDR2 sequences are SEHNR and FQNEAQ (reference sequence). The CDR3 has 13 amino acids. Trimming removed 1 base at V and 5 bases at J, with 7 bases between. This CDR3 is CASSLGFQDTQYF. CDR3 bases: TGTGCCAGCAGCTTAGGTTTCCAAGATACGCAGTATTTT.

This clone was observed a handful of times. The chain links TRBV4-1 to TRBJ2-1; 12 bases are a match to TRBD2. The length of the CDR3 is 15 residues. With 2 bases clipped from V and 8 bases from J, the junction kept 4 bases outside the gene matches. Germline CDR1 reads MGHRA; CDR2 reads YSYEKL. The CDR3 coding sequence is TGCGCCAGCAGCCAACAACTAGCGGGAGGCGATGAGCAGTTCTTC. It yields the protein CASSQQLAGGDEQFF.

The V call is TRBV28, the J call TRBJ2-5; maybe TRBD2 (6 bases). Germline V gene data show CDR1 as MDHEN and CDR2 as SYDVKM. The CDR3 runs to 16 residues. Trimming removed 5 bases at V and 0 bases at J, with 16 bases between. CDR3 sequence reads: CASSPTAREDQETQYF. The CDR3 nucleotides are TGTGCCAGCAGTCCTACGGCCAGGGAGGACCAAGAGACCCAGTACTTC.

The V gene is TRBV19, the J gene TRBJ1-1; 7 bases map to TRBD1. This CDR3 spans 14 amino acids. The trim removed 4 bases at V and 5 bases at J, leaving 7 bases unmatched. The V gene's germline CDR1 is LNHDA and CDR2 SQIVND (reference sequence). CDR3 nucleotide sequence: TGTGCCAGTAGTAGACGACAGGGAAGGACTGAAGCTTTCTTT. It encodes CASSRRQGRTEAFF.

The CDR3 DNA reads as TGTGCCAGCAGTCCCCGTGACGGGACCACAGATACGCAGTATTTT. Translating gives CASSPRDGTTDTQYF. The V and J genes are TRBV11-3 and TRBJ2-3, with D tentatively TRBD1 or TRBD2 (5 bases each). CDR1 SGHNT and CDR2 YENEEA come from the germline V gene. Trimming removed 6 bases from V and 2 bases from J, with 15 bases in between. The CDR3 contains 15 residues.

The rearrangement uses TRBV27 and TRBJ1-2; D is perhaps TRBD1 (5 bases). The CDR3 is 15 amino acids. CDR1 is MNHEY, CDR2 SMNVEV, per germline (reference sequence). V lost 3 bases to trimming and J lost 3 bases, with 14 bases between them. The CDR3 protein is CASSLRGREDYGYTF. Here the CDR3 DNA reads TGTGCCAGCAGTTTGAGGGGCAGGGAGGACTATGGCTACACCTTC.

The chain has TRBV10-3 and TRBJ2-7; 10 bases align to TRBD2. Unmatched junction bases numbered 6, after V lost 6 bases and J lost 7 bases. The CDR3 is made up of 13 amino acids. Germline V CDR1 and CDR2: ENHRY, SYGVKD. The CDR3 protein is CAIREGTSEEQYF. Written as DNA, the CDR3 is TGTGCCATCAGGGAGGGGACTAGCGAGGAGCAGTACTTC.

The CDR3 nucleotides read TGTGCTAGTGGTTTGGTAATCAACAGAGAGAACACCGGGGAGCTGTTTTTT. This codes for CASGLVINRENTGELFF. This chain uses TRBV12-5 with TRBJ2-2, with D uncertain. Germline V lookup: CDR1 LGHNT, CDR2 FRNRAP. Trimming left V 0 bases short and J 1 base short, with 12 bases between. The length of the CDR3 is 17 residues. The full variable domain, in which reference TRBV12-5 and TRBJ2-2 provide the parts outside the CDR3, is DARVTQTPRHKVTEMGQEVTMRCQPILGHNTVFWYRQTMMQGLELLAYFRNRAPLDDSGMPKDRFSAEMPDATLATLKIQPSEPRDSAVYFCASGLVINRENTGELFFGEGSRLTVL.

V and J are TRBV28 and TRBJ2-7; D is unclear. The CDR3 is made up of 15 amino acids. Germline V gene data show CDR1 as MDHEN and CDR2 as SYDVKM. With 1 base removed from V and 7 bases from J, the gap between germline ends came to 17 bases. The CDR3 nucleotides read TGTGCCAGCAGTTTATTAAGACAACCCCTACGAGAGCAGTACTTC. Translating it yields CASSLLRQPLREQYF.

The chain couples TRBV27 to TRBJ1-1; TRBD1 matches 7 bases. CDR1 is MNHEY, CDR2 SMNVEV, per germline (reference sequence). J lost 5 bases, V lost 5 bases, and 11 bases had no gene match. This CDR3 is 15 amino acids long. In nucleotides, the CDR3 is TGTGCCAGCAGTACTACTAGGGGGCGGGGTACTGAAGCTTTCTTT. Its translation is CASSTTRGRGTEAFF.

The rearrangement uses TRBV7-9 and TRBJ2-1; 16 bases align to TRBD2. CDR1 is SEHNR and CDR2 is FQNEAQ in the germline V gene (reference sequence). This CDR3 has 19 residues. J lost 1 base, V lost 5 bases, and 8 bases had no gene match. In nucleotides, the CDR3 is TGTGCCAGCAGCCCGGGACTAGCGGGAGGGAGAAGGTCCTACAATGAGCAGTTCTTC. Translating it yields CASSPGLAGGRRSYNEQFF.

The chain is built from TRBV19 and TRBJ1-1; no firm D call. Trimming shortened V by 7 bases and J by 6 bases, and 15 bases separated the two germline ends. The CDR3 contains 13 residues. CDR1 is LNHDA and CDR2 is SQIVND in the germline V gene (reference sequence). CDR3 sequence: CASTTAVGAEAFF. CDR3 nucleotide sequence: TGTGCCAGTACAACGGCCGTTGGCGCTGAAGCTTTCTTT.

This clone has more than one count but fewer than ten. The rearrangement uses TRBV10-3 and TRBJ2-7; the D gene is possibly TRBD2 (5 bases). V lost 7 bases and J lost 0, with 7 bases in between. CDR1 ENHRY and CDR2 SYGVKD come from the germline V gene. The CDR3 consists of 12 residues. This chain's CDR3 is CAIMGDSYEQYF. CDR3 in DNA: TGTGCCATCATGGGAGACTCCTACGAGCAGTACTTC.

This chain uses TRBV30 with TRBJ2-3; tentatively, D is TRBD2 (6 bases). Trimming cost V 2 bases and J 1 base, with 10 bases left between them. The CDR3 sequence is 14 residues long. Germline CDR1 GTSNPN, CDR2 SVGIG (reference sequence). The CDR3 sequence: CAWSMRGGTDTQYF. CDR3 sequence (DNA): TGTGCCTGGAGTATGCGGGGTGGCACAGATACGCAGTATTTT.

The chain is built from TRBV25-1 and TRBJ1-1, with D unclear. The V and J ends lost 2 bases and 0 bases respectively, with 10 bases between them. Germline assignment: CDR1 MGHDK and CDR2 SYGVNS. The CDR3 consists of 15 residues. The chain's CDR3 is CASSEMGRLNTEAFF. As DNA, the CDR3 is TGTGCCAGCAGTGAAATGGGCCGATTGAACACTGAAGCTTTCTTT.

This clone has a handful of counts. CDR3: CATSRDATSGTTGELFF. As DNA, the CDR3 is TGTGCCACCAGCAGAGACGCGACTAGCGGGACAACCGGGGAGCTGTTTTTT. The chain couples TRBV15 to TRBJ2-2, with TRBD2 matching over 11 bases. The V and J ends lost 0 bases and 5 bases, in that order; junction bases with no gene match: 5. The CDR3 is 17 residues long. Germline CDR1 is LNHNV and CDR2 is YYDKDF (reference sequence). Filled out from reference TRBV15 and TRBJ2-2, the complete variable domain reads DAMVIQNPRYQVTQFGKPVTLSCSQTLNHNVMYWYQQKSSQAPKLLFHYYDKDFNNEADTPDNFQSRRPNTSFCFLDIRSPGLGDTAMYLCATSRDATSGTTGELFFGEGSRLTVL.

The chain joins TRBV27 to TRBJ1-2, with 7 nucleotides matching TRBD1. The V segment lost 5 bases and the J segment 4 bases; nucleotides outside the gene matches: 7. The CDR3 has 14 residues. Germline CDR1 MNHEY, CDR2 SMNVEV (reference sequence). In DNA, the CDR3 is TGTGCCAGCAGTCAGAACCGGGACAGCTATGGCTACACCTTC. As protein: CASSQNRDSYGYTF.